The 19 T cell receptor beta chains presented below share a single source sample, sequenced in a study of blood T cell repertoires in COVID-19. Clones were sequenced by immunoSEQ multiplex PCR, and TCRdb holds only the in-frame ones, with some missing. The sample has approximately 250,000 clones, approximately 80% seen once. Sequencing used peripheral blood. Receptor source: a woman aged 50 to 60 with acute or convalescent COVID-19.

This clone was counted a few times. V is TRBV6-2 or TRBV6-3 and J is TRBJ1-2; perhaps TRBD1 as D (5 bases). V lost 6 bases, J lost 4 bases, and 18 bases lay in between. This CDR3 comprises 15 residues. Looked up from germline, CDR1 is MNHEY and CDR2 is SVGEGT. This chain's CDR3 is CASSTRGDGVYGYTF. As DNA, the CDR3 is TGTGCCAGCAGCACCCGGGGGGACGGAGTCTATGGCTACACCTTC.

This clone was detected once. The V gene is TRBV3-1 (or the pseudogene TRBV3-2), the J gene TRBJ1-2, with unresolved D. Germline lookup yields CDR1 LGHDT and CDR2 YNNKEL (reference sequence). Trimming pared 0 bases from V and 4 bases from J, leaving 9 bases between. The length of the CDR3 is 14 residues. The CDR3 coding sequence is TGTGCCAGCAGCCAAGACCTCCAGGTCTATGGCTACACCTTC. This gives the protein CASSQDLQVYGYTF.

This clone was found once. The chain carries TRBV15 and TRBJ2-5; 7 positions match TRBD1. This CDR3 comprises 16 residues. Germline loops: CDR1 LNHNV, CDR2 YYDKDF (reference sequence). V trimming: 5 bases; J trimming: 4 bases; junction bases outside the gene matches: 13. Here the CDR3 reads CATSGLIATGLETQYF. CDR3 nucleotide sequence: TGTGCCACCAGCGGCTTGATCGCGACAGGGCTAGAGACCCAGTACTTC.

The gene calls are TRBV3-1 (or the pseudogene TRBV3-2) and TRBJ1-1; D call uncertain. V shed 0 bases and J shed 0 bases, with 5 bases lying between them. CDR1 is LGHDT and CDR2 is YNNKEL in the germline V gene (reference sequence). The CDR3 loop spans 14 amino acids. This chain's CDR3 is CASSQEGVNTEAFF. CDR3 nucleotide sequence: TGTGCCAGCAGCCAAGAGGGAGTGAACACTGAAGCTTTCTTT.

This chain uses TRBV20-1 with TRBJ2-7; 8 bases are shared with TRBD2. The junction had 5 bases not matched to a gene; V was cut back by 3 bases and J by 4 bases. CDR1 and CDR2 from the germline V gene are DFQATT and SNEGSKA (reference sequence). CDR3 length: 13 amino acids. CDR3 protein: CSASSGIGYEQYF. The CDR3 DNA sequence: TGCAGTGCTAGTAGCGGGATAGGTTACGAGCAGTACTTC.

The gene calls are TRBV9 and TRBJ2-5; 9 bases are shared with TRBD2. V was clipped by 4 bases and J by 5 bases; unmatched bases: 15. The CDR3 extends over 17 amino acids. CDR1 is SGDLS and CDR2 is YYNGEE in the germline V gene. The CDR3 DNA reads TGTGCCAGCAGCCCCAGTGTTGGCGGGGGGGCGAGTGAGACCCAGTACTTC. Translated, it gives CASSPSVGGGASETQYF.

This chain uses TRBV2 with TRBJ2-2; D is ambiguous. V lost 4 bases and J lost 6, with 3 bases in between. Germline-derived CDR1 and CDR2 are SNHLY and FYNNEI. The CDR3 covers 11 residues. The DNA of the CDR3 is TGTGCCAGCAGTGTAGCCGGGGAGCTGTTTTTT. This encodes CASSVAGELFF.

This chain joins TRBV5-1 and TRBJ2-7, with TRBD1 matching 9 bases. Germline lookup yields CDR1 SGHRS and CDR2 YFSETQ. V gave up 3 bases and J gave up 6 bases; unmatched junction bases: 10. The CDR3 length is 15 residues. The CDR3 here is CASSWPGQGILEQYF. The CDR3 bases are TGCGCCAGCAGCTGGCCGGGACAGGGAATACTCGAGCAGTACTTC.

The V call is TRBV5-4, the J call TRBJ2-7, with a possible D match to TRBD1 (5 bases). The V end was cut by 4 bases, the J end by 2 bases, with 13 bases between. Germline CDR1 is SGHNT and CDR2 is YYREEE (reference sequence). The CDR3 consists of 14 residues. The DNA of the CDR3 is TGTGCCAGCAGCCACCCCGACAGACCCTACGAGCAGTACTTC. Residues: CASSHPDRPYEQYF.

This chain joins TRBV30 and TRBJ1-5; 7 bases match TRBD1. The CDR3 is 15 residues long. After removal of 1 base from V and 0 bases from J, the junction contained 3 bases not matched to a gene. CDR1 GTSNPN and CDR2 SVGIG come from the germline V gene (reference sequence). CDR3 sequence (DNA): TGTGCCTGGAGTGCGACAGGGCGTAGCAATCAGCCCCAGCATTTT. Residues: CAWSATGRSNQPQHF.

This rearrangement joins TRBV27 to TRBJ1-1, with 8 bases aligning to TRBD1. Germline CDR1 and CDR2: MNHEY and SMNVEV (reference sequence). J was trimmed by 6 bases and V by 5 bases; bases with no gene match: 11. The CDR3 sequence is 15 residues long. CDR3 coding DNA: TGTGCCAGCAGTCTCTCAGGGGGCGCTTTCGCTGAAGCTTTCTTT. Amino acid sequence: CASSLSGGAFAEAFF.

V gene TRBV7-9 combines with J gene TRBJ1-1, with no clear D. The germline CDR1 and CDR2 sequences are SEHNR and FQNEAQ (reference sequence). V gave up 5 bases and J gave up 2 bases, with 15 bases separating them. The CDR3 loop spans 15 amino acids. The CDR3 reads CASSPLGRTNTEAFF. Here the CDR3 DNA reads TGTGCCAGCAGCCCATTGGGGAGGACTAACACTGAAGCTTTCTTT.

There are many counts of this clone. The chain uses TRBV30 and TRBJ2-7; D might be TRBD2 (5 bases). V gave up 2 bases and J gave up 4 bases, with 9 bases separating them. The germline V gene has CDR1 GTSNPN and CDR2 SVGIG (reference sequence). This CDR3 is built from 12 residues. Written as DNA, the CDR3 is TGTGCCTGGAGTTCTAGAGGGTACGAGCAGTACTTC. Translated, it gives CAWSSRGYEQYF.

V gene TRBV13 combines with J gene TRBJ1-2; 7 bases are shared with TRBD1. Trimming removed 5 bases from V and 1 base from J; junction bases left unmatched: 10. Germline CDR1 is PRHDT and CDR2 is FYEKMQ (reference sequence). CDR3 size: 16 residues. The CDR3 sequence is CASSQRTGAGNYGYTF. The CDR3 DNA sequence: TGTGCCAGCAGCCAACGGACAGGAGCTGGTAACTATGGCTACACCTTC.

The chain is built from TRBV12-2 and TRBJ2-7; the tabulated D call, TRBD1, remains unverified against the DNA. TRBV12-2 is noted as a pseudogene. This CDR3 has 18 residues. The CDR3: CASRLEGGSRDRVHEQYF. The CDR3 DNA reads TGTGCAAGTCGCTTAGAGGGGGGTAGCCGGGACAGGGTCCACGAGCAGTACTTC.

The chain couples TRBV7-9 to TRBJ2-7, with 10 positions matching TRBD1. The CDR3 is 13 residues long. Germline V lookup: CDR1 SEHNR, CDR2 FQNEAQ (reference sequence). V gave up 4 bases and J gave up 6 bases; unmatched junction bases: 3. The CDR3 protein is CASSSGQGPEQYF. CDR3 coding DNA: TGTGCCAGCAGCTCGGGACAGGGGCCCGAGCAGTACTTC.

There are a few counts of this clone. The V gene is TRBV7-8, the J gene TRBJ2-5; 7 nucleotides match TRBD1. The CDR3 spans 16 residues. V dropped 4 bases and J dropped 1; count of bases not matched to a gene: 9. CDR1 is SGHVS, CDR2 FQNEAQ, per germline. The CDR3 DNA reads as TGTGCCAGCAGCTCATGGACAGGTGACGTCCAAGAGACCCAGTACTTC. Translating gives CASSSWTGDVQETQYF.

The rearrangement links TRBV4-1 to TRBJ2-2; D may be TRBD1 (6 bases). The CDR3 has 14 amino acids. Germline CDR1 is MGHRA and CDR2 is YSYEKL. V was clipped by 0 bases and J by 9 bases, with 11 bases between them. CDR3 in DNA: TGCGCCAGCAGCCAAGATCCCCAGGGGTGGGAGCTGTTTTTT. It is translated as CASSQDPQGWELFF.

The V and J genes are TRBV10-3 and TRBJ2-7; D is possibly TRBD2 (6 bases). V gave up 6 bases and J gave up 0 bases, with 12 bases separating them. The CDR3 has 14 residues. Germline CDR1 reads ENHRY; CDR2 reads SYGVKD. The CDR3 coding sequence is TGTGCCATCAGGGAGCGGGTGAGCTCCTACGAGCAGTACTTC. It yields the protein CAIRERVSSYEQYF.